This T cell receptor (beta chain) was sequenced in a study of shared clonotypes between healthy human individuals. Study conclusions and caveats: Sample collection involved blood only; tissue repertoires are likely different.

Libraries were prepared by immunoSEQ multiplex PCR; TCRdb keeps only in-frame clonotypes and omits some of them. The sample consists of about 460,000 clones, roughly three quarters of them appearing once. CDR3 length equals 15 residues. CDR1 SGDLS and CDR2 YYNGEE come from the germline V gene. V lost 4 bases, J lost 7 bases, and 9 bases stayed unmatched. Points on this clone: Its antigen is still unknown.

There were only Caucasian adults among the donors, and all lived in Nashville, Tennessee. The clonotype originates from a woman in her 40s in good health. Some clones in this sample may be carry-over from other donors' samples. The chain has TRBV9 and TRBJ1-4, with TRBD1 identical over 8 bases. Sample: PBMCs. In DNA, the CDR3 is TGTGCCAGCAGCACAGAAGGGACAGGAGGTGAAAAACTGTTTTTT. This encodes CASSTEGTGGEKLFF.